Each of the 21 T cell receptor beta chains below was sequenced from the same sample in a study of cytomegalovirus exposure and HLA in healthy donors. Researchers ran the PCR with 60 Vbeta and 13 Jbeta primers. Data came from immunoSEQ multiplex PCR; TCRdb stores just in-frame clones and leaves some out. The sample records 150,000 or so clones, 74% being singletons. The specimen sequenced was PBMCs. These receptors all stem from a young man in good health and CMV-seropositive.

The CDR3 nucleotides read TGTGCCAGCAGCTTAGTTCTGGGGGGAGAATTTAATTCACCCCTCCACTTT. This encodes CASSLVLGGEFNSPLHF. This chain joins TRBV11-2 and TRBJ1-6, with D maybe TRBD1 (5 bases). The germline CDR1 and CDR2 sequences are SGHAT and FQNNGV. V was cut by 1 base and J by 6 bases, with 16 bases left in between. The CDR3 contains 17 residues.

This clone was detected only a few times. The chain joins TRBV28 to TRBJ1-4; TRBD1 agrees at 8 bases. CDR3 length: 16 residues. Per germline, CDR1 MDHEN and CDR2 SYDVKM. V lost 5 bases to trimming and J lost 6 bases; unmatched junction nucleotides: 11. The CDR3 sequence is CASSPSRTGYDEKLFF. The CDR3 nucleotides read TGTGCCAGCAGTCCAAGCAGGACAGGGTATGATGAAAAACTGTTTTTT.

V and J are TRBV19 and TRBJ2-1; tentative D call: TRBD1 (6 bases). The germline V gene encodes CDR1 LNHDA and CDR2 SQIVND (reference sequence). Trimming removed 6 bases at V and 6 bases at J, with 12 bases between. The CDR3 is 13 residues long. The CDR3 sequence: CASRNRAINEQFF. The CDR3 DNA sequence: TGTGCCAGTAGGAACAGGGCAATCAATGAGCAGTTCTTC.

The gene calls are TRBV7-9 and TRBJ2-1; the D gene is possibly TRBD1 (5 bases). CDR1 is SEHNR and CDR2 is FQNEAQ in the germline V gene (reference sequence). The CDR3 covers 13 residues. V dropped 7 bases and J dropped 6 bases, with 13 bases sitting between them. The CDR3 DNA reads as TGTGCCAGCACTGGGGCCTCCGCCAATGAGCAGTTCTTC. Its protein is CASTGASANEQFF.

A few counts support this clone. This chain joins TRBV29-1 and TRBJ2-7; 7 bases map to TRBD2. Germline assignment: CDR1 SQVTM and CDR2 ANQGSEA. The length of the CDR3 is 14 residues. Unmatched junction bases numbered 13, after V lost 6 bases and J lost 5 bases. The CDR3 is CSVLLSGVWDEQYF. CDR3 DNA sequence: TGCAGCGTCCTCCTGAGCGGGGTGTGGGACGAGCAGTACTTC.

The chain is built from TRBV5-6 and TRBJ2-6; TRBD1 matches at 10 bases. The CDR3 runs 18 residues. With 6 bases clipped from V and 1 base from J, the junction kept 10 bases outside the gene matches. Germline CDR1 reads SGHDT; CDR2 reads YYEEEE. This CDR3 is CASTLLRDRGSGANVLTF. The CDR3 bases are TGTGCCAGCACCCTCCTCCGGGACAGGGGTTCTGGGGCCAACGTCCTGACTTTC.

The rearrangement links TRBV5-4 to TRBJ2-7; D is unclear. Trimming removed 0 bases at V and 2 bases at J, with 6 bases between. The germline V gene encodes CDR1 SGHNT and CDR2 YYREEE (reference sequence). The CDR3 extends over 13 amino acids. The CDR3 protein is CASSLERTYEQYF. The CDR3 DNA reads TGTGCCAGCAGCTTGGAGCGTACCTACGAGCAGTACTTC.

The genes are TRBV28 and TRBJ1-2, with unresolved D. Germline CDR1 MDHEN, CDR2 SYDVKM. Trimming pared 6 bases from V and 0 bases from J, leaving 11 bases between. The CDR3 is 14 residues long. The CDR3 nucleotides read TGTGCCAGCAGCCCCGGCGGGTCTAACTATGGCTACACCTTC. Amino acids: CASSPGGSNYGYTF.

This chain joins TRBV30 and TRBJ1-3; 7 bases match TRBD1. The V gene end was trimmed by 3 bases and the J gene end by 2 bases; junction bases not matched to a gene: 7. Germline lookup yields CDR1 GTSNPN and CDR2 SVGIG (reference sequence). The CDR3 runs to 15 residues. The CDR3 reads CAWRETGVTGNTIYF. In nucleotides, the CDR3 is TGTGCCTGGAGAGAAACAGGGGTCACTGGAAACACCATATATTTT.

The genes are TRBV5-4 and TRBJ2-2, with D perhaps matching TRBD2 (5 bases). This CDR3 comprises 15 residues. Looked up from germline, CDR1 is SGHNT and CDR2 is YYREEE (reference sequence). V was clipped by 3 bases and J by 6 bases, with 15 bases between them. CDR3 nucleotide sequence: TGTGCCAGCAGCTCGCACCCTACGGGGTCCGGGGAGCTGTTTTTT. Protein product: CASSSHPTGSGELFF. Filled out from reference TRBV5-4 and TRBJ2-2, the complete variable domain reads ETGVTQSPTHLIKTRGQQVTLRCSSQSGHNTVSWYQQALGQGPQFIFQYYREEENGRGNFPPRFSGLQFPNYSSELNVNALELDDSALYLCASSSHPTGSGELFFGEGSRLTVL.

The chain carries TRBV18 and TRBJ2-3; a weak D match, TRBD2 (6 bases). Germline V CDR1 and CDR2: KGHSH, LQKENI. V was shortened by 1 base and J by 3 bases, with 11 bases between the two germline ends. The CDR3 length is 15 residues. The CDR3 DNA reads as TGTGCCAGCTCACCACGCTTTAGCGGAACAGATACGCAGTATTTT. This sequence encodes CASSPRFSGTDTQYF.

This chain uses TRBV28 with TRBJ1-4; the D gene is possibly TRBD1 (5 bases). The V end was cut by 3 bases, the J end by 5 bases, with 10 bases between. CDR1 MDHEN and CDR2 SYDVKM come from the germline V gene. The CDR3 is 14 residues long. CDR3 residues: CASSLGGGNEKLFF. CDR3 nucleotides: TGTGCCAGCAGTTTGGGGGGGGGAAATGAAAAACTGTTTTTT. The variable domain in full, with the rest retrieved from reference TRBV28 and TRBJ1-4, is DVKVTQSSRYLVKRTGEKVFLECVQDMDHENMFWYRQDPGLGLRLIYFSYDVKMKEKGDIPEGYSVSREKKERFSLILESASTNQTSMYLCASSLGGGNEKLFFGSGTQLSVL.

This clone was recorded once. The chain couples TRBV7-2 to TRBJ2-1; 9 nucleotides line up with TRBD2. CDR3 length equals 14 residues. After removal of 5 bases from V and 5 bases from J, the junction contained 4 bases not matched to a gene. The germline V gene has CDR1 SGHTA and CDR2 FQGNSA. CDR3 loop: CASSPSGGNNEQFF. The CDR3 bases are TGTGCCAGCAGCCCCAGCGGGGGGAACAATGAGCAGTTCTTC.

The chain carries TRBV19 and TRBJ1-2; TRBD1 matches 9 bases. Trimming at V came to 5 bases and at J to 3 bases, leaving 7 bases not matched to a gene. CDR1 and CDR2 from the germline V gene are LNHDA and SQIVND (reference sequence). CDR3 length: 15 residues. CDR3 in amino acids: CASSSTGGMDYGYTF. DNA of the CDR3: TGTGCCAGTAGTTCGACAGGGGGAATGGACTATGGCTACACCTTC.

V is TRBV28 and J is TRBJ1-2; a weak D match, TRBD1 (5 bases). The CDR3 contains 13 residues. CDR1 is MDHEN, CDR2 SYDVKM, per germline. The V end was cut by 5 bases, the J end by 7 bases, with 14 bases between. CDR3 sequence (DNA): TGTGCCAGCAGTGTCAAAGGGGCGACTGGCTACACCTTC. As protein: CASSVKGATGYTF.

The chain is built from TRBV7-9 and TRBJ2-7; TRBD1 matches 11 bases. This CDR3 region has 15 residues. After removal of 8 bases from V and 0 bases from J, the junction contained 6 bases not matched to a gene. CDR1 SEHNR and CDR2 FQNEAQ come from the germline V gene (reference sequence). CDR3 loop: CASSGQGGFSYEQYF. DNA of the CDR3: TGTGCCAGCTCGGGACAGGGGGGATTCTCCTACGAGCAGTACTTC.

V and J are TRBV4-2 and TRBJ2-2; TRBD2 matches at 11 bases. The junction had 8 bases not matched to a gene; V was cut back by 0 bases and J by 8 bases. This CDR3 comprises 17 residues. Germline lookup yields CDR1 LGHNA and CDR2 YNFKEQ. The CDR3, as DNA: TGTGCCAGCAGCCAAGAGGTAGCGGGAGGGATCAGAGGGGAGCTGTTTTTT. This gives the protein CASSQEVAGGIRGELFF.

The chain links TRBV29-1 to TRBJ1-2, with 10 nucleotides matching TRBD1. This CDR3 is built from 13 residues. Germline V gene lookup returns CDR1 SQVTM and CDR2 ANQGSEA. V was clipped by 3 bases and J by 3 bases; unmatched bases: 1. The CDR3: CSVDGQGDYGYTF. CDR3 DNA sequence: TGCAGCGTTGATGGACAGGGGGACTATGGCTACACCTTC. Full variable domain (rest looked up from reference TRBV29-1 and TRBJ1-2): SAVISQKPSRDICQRGTSLTIQCQVDSQVTMMFWYRQQPGQSLTLIATANQGSEATYESGFVIDKFPISRPNLTFSTLTVSNMSPEDSSIYLCSVDGQGDYGYTFGSGTRLTVV.

This sequence joins TRBV10-3 and TRBJ1-2; D unresolved. This CDR3 spans 19 amino acids. V lost 2 bases and J lost 4, with 26 bases in between. From germline, CDR1 is ENHRY and CDR2 SYGVKD. In DNA, the CDR3 is TGTGCCATCAGTGAGAGCCCGGGAAGGGAGGGAGTCTTCGGCTATGGCTACACCTTC. It translates to CAISESPGREGVFGYGYTF.

The V call is TRBV4-2, the J call TRBJ2-2; TRBD1 is a possible D gene (6 bases). V lost 4 bases and J lost 1, with 10 bases in between. CDR3 length: 15 residues. Germline V gives CDR1 LGHNA, CDR2 YNFKEQ. Written as DNA, the CDR3 is TGTGCCAGCAGCCCTGTCAGGGGGAACACCGGGGAGCTGTTTTTT. Translation: CASSPVRGNTGELFF.

The J gene is TRBJ1-4, the V gene TRBV25-1; D not resolved. Germline loops: CDR1 MGHDK, CDR2 SYGVNS. V shed 7 bases and J shed 5 bases, with 14 bases lying between them. The CDR3 sequence is 14 residues long. The CDR3 bases are TGTGCCAGCACTAGTTCGCGTCGGAATGAAAAACTGTTTTTT. Its protein is CASTSSRRNEKLFF.